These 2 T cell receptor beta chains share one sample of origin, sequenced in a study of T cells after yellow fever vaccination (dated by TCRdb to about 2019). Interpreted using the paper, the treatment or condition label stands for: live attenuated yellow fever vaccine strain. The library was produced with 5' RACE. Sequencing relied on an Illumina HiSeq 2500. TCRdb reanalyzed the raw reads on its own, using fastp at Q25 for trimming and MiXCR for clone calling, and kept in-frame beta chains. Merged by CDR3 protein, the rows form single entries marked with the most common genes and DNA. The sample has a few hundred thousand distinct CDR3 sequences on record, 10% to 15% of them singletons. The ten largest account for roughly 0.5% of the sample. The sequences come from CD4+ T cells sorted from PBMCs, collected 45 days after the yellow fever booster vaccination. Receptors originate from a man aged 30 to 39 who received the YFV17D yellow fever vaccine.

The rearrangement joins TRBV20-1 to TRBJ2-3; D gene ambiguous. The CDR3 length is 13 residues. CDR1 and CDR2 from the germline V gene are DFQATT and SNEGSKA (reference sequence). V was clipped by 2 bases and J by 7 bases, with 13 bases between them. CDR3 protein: CSARRLDGYTQYF. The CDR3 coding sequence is TGCAGTGCTAGACGGCTTGACGGATATACGCAGTATTTT.

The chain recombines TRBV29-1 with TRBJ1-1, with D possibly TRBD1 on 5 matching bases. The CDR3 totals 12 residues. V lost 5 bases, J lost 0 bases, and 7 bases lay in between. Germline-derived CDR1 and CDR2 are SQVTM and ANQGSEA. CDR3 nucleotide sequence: TGCAGCGTTCGGGGGGTGAACACTGAAGCTTTCTTT. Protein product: CSVRGVNTEAFF.